Each of the 2 T cell receptor beta chains below was sequenced from the same sample in a study of PD-1 blockade in mismatch repair-deficient tumors. TCRdb's table, derived via immunoSEQ multiplex PCR, lists solely in-frame clones and lacks some. The data hold about 40,000 clones, with 70% to 80% observed a single time. Sequenced material: peripheral blood, taken 4 weeks after starting pembrolizumab. These receptors all come from an adult with mismatch repair-deficient cancer.

The V call is TRBV5-8, the J call TRBJ2-5, with D maybe TRBD1 (5 bases). Per the germline V gene, CDR1 is SGHTS and CDR2 is YDEGEE. Trimming cost V 3 bases and J 1 base, with 10 bases left between them. This CDR3 is 14 amino acids long. CDR3 DNA: TGTGCCAGCAGCTACCGACAGCTCCAAGAGACCCAGTACTTC. Translating it yields CASSYRQLQETQYF.

A single count supports this clone. V and J are TRBV15 and TRBJ2-5; 7 bases map to TRBD1. The CDR3 length is 16 residues. V was pared by 6 bases and J by 3 bases, with 13 bases of the junction left unmatched. Germline V gene sequence: CDR1 LNHNV, CDR2 YYDKDF (reference sequence). The DNA for the CDR3 is TGTGCCACCAGTAACGGCCTGGGACAGTGGGAAGAGACCCAGTACTTC. Protein sequence: CATSNGLGQWEETQYF.